This TCR beta chain was retrieved from a study of CD8 T cells in Susac syndrome. The CDR3 totals 14 residues. Deletions cut 5 bases from V and 0 bases from J, with 7 bases between. Looked up from germline, CDR1 is SGHTA and CDR2 is FQGNSA. As controls, healthy donors matched for age and sex were used. The TEMRA cells underwent FACS enrichment, while the CD8+ and CD4+ T cells underwent negative isolation. Random hexamers were used to reverse transcribe about 0.5 to 1 ug of RNA. The method of amplification for TCR beta CDR3 was immunoSEQ multiplex PCR, covering 54 Vbeta and 13 Jbeta. TCRdb reanalysed the immunoSEQ multiplex PCR reads using MiXCR and keeps one entry per CDR3 protein. The sample records roughly 150,000 distinct CDR3 sequences, around 93% being singletons.

The sample taken for sequencing was CD4+ T cells from PBMCs. The clonotype originates from a human donor in good health. V and J are TRBV7-2 and TRBJ1-4, with unresolved D. The DNA of the CDR3 is TGTGCCAGCAGCCCTCATACAACTAATGAAAAACTGTTTTTT. Translated, it gives CASSPHTTNEKLFF.